The 14 T cell receptor beta chains below all came from one sample that was sequenced in a study of T cell repertoires in ileal Crohn's disease. Using immunoSEQ multiplex PCR, the repertoire was profiled, and TCRdb retains in-frame clones only, with some absent. Of thousands of clones listed, roughly four fifths are singletons. Source material: ileal tissue. Receptors originate from an adult with Crohn's disease.

The chain links TRBV2 to TRBJ2-1, with a possible D match to TRBD1 (5 bases). V gave up 1 base and J gave up 7 bases, with 14 bases separating them. CDR3 length equals 15 residues. The germline V gene has CDR1 SNHLY and CDR2 FYNNEI. The CDR3 DNA reads as TGTGCCAGCAGTGAAGGTGGGATCCGGACAAATGAGCAGTTCTTC. Its protein product is CASSEGGIRTNEQFF.

This chain uses TRBV4-1 with TRBJ2-1, with TRBD2 identical over 8 bases. V shed 5 bases, J shed 8 bases, and the junction held 8 bases outside the gene matches. CDR1 is MGHRA, CDR2 YSYEKL, per germline. The CDR3 is 14 residues long. The CDR3 region is CASSSRTSWDEQFF. The DNA for the CDR3 is TGCGCCAGCAGCTCTCGGACTAGCTGGGATGAGCAGTTCTTC.

This clone was seen just once. The junction departs from the called germline gene at one end, perhaps through a read error. The rearrangement joins TRBV2 to TRBJ2-1; D remains ambiguous. From germline, CDR1 is SNHLY and CDR2 FYNNEI. The CDR3 spans 12 residues. CDR3 loop: CTSSEKRYEQFF. The DNA of the CDR3 is TGTACCAGCAGTGAAAAGCGCTATGAGCAGTTCTTC.

The genes are TRBV5-1 and TRBJ2-3, with TRBD2 as a possible D gene (7 bases). Trimming took off 1 base at V and 2 bases at J, with 14 bases between the two ends. The CDR3 spans 16 residues. Germline V gene data show CDR1 as SGHRS and CDR2 as YFSETQ. The CDR3 region has the DNA TGCGCCAGCAGCTTGACGTGGGGGGGGGCCACAGATACGCAGTATTTT. Translating it yields CASSLTWGGATDTQYF.

The chain links TRBV6-5 to TRBJ2-1; TRBD2 matches at 8 bases. This CDR3 comprises 16 residues. V lost 0 bases, J lost 7 bases, and 8 bases stayed unmatched. In germline, CDR1 is MNHEY, CDR2 SVGAGI. The CDR3 region has the DNA TGTGCCAGCAGTTACTCCCCGGGAGGGGCGGGGAATGAGCAGTTCTTC. Protein product: CASSYSPGGAGNEQFF.

The chain carries TRBV30 and TRBJ2-7; TRBD2 agrees at 12 bases. Germline trimming cut 2 bases from V and 2 bases from J; bases unmatched to any gene: 7. The CDR3 consists of 16 residues. Germline values: CDR1 GTSNPN, CDR2 SVGIG (reference sequence). CDR3 DNA sequence: TGTGCCTGGAGTTCTAAAAGGACTAGCGGGACCTACGAGCAGTACTTC. This sequence encodes CAWSSKRTSGTYEQYF. The full variable domain, in which reference TRBV30 and TRBJ2-7 provide the parts outside the CDR3, is SQTIHQWPATLVQPVGSPLSLECTVEGTSNPNLYWYRQAAGRGLQLLFYSVGIGQISSEVPQNLSASRPQDRQFILSSKKLLLSDSGFYLCAWSSKRTSGTYEQYFGPGTRLTVT.

The table lists this clone with a count of one. V and J are TRBV9 and TRBJ2-7; 10 positions agree with TRBD2. The CDR3 contains 16 residues. Germline lookup yields CDR1 SGDLS and CDR2 YYNGEE. Unmatched junction bases numbered 9, after V lost 4 bases and J lost 2 bases. CDR3 bases: TGTGCCAGCAGCCCCCGGGGTAGCGGGAGGCCCTACGAGCAGTACTTC. Protein: CASSPRGSGRPYEQYF. Supplemented by reference TRBV9 and TRBJ2-7, the full variable domain reads DSGVTQTPKHLITATGQRVTLRCSPRSGDLSVYWYQQSLDQGLQFLIQYYNGEERAKGNILERFSAQQFPDLHSELNLSSLELGDSALYFCASSPRGSGRPYEQYFGPGTRLTVT.

This chain joins TRBV6-1 and TRBJ1-1; perhaps TRBD1 as D (5 bases). Germline CDR1 MNHNS, CDR2 SASEGT. The CDR3 has 15 residues. Trimming took 6 bases from V and 2 from J, leaving 16 bases between them. In nucleotides, the CDR3 is TGTGCCAGCAGGGAACAGACAGCACTCAACACTGAAGCTTTCTTT. It translates to CASREQTALNTEAFF.

This chain joins TRBV5-5 and TRBJ1-3; 7 bases are shared with TRBD1. Trimming at V came to 4 bases and at J to 0 bases, leaving 7 bases not matched to a gene. The CDR3 runs to 16 residues. Germline loops: CDR1 SGHKS, CDR2 YYEKEE (reference sequence). The CDR3 here is CASSPRGASSGNTIYF. The CDR3 DNA sequence: TGTGCCAGCAGCCCCAGGGGGGCCTCCTCTGGAAACACCATATATTTT.

J is TRBJ2-5 and V is TRBV5-6; no clear D gene. CDR1 and CDR2 (germline): SGHDT, YYEEEE. The CDR3 extends over 16 amino acids. Between the trimmed V and J ends, which lost 4 bases and 1 base, there was a span of 17 bases. The CDR3 loop reads CASSTDTDRLQETQYF. The CDR3, as DNA: TGTGCCAGCAGCACCGACACGGATCGCCTCCAAGAGACCCAGTACTTC.

The chain combines TRBV5-1 with TRBJ2-4, with 7 bases lining up with TRBD2. The CDR3 is 18 residues long. In germline, CDR1 is SGHRS, CDR2 YFSETQ. The junction had 11 bases not matched to a gene; V was cut back by 0 bases and J by 2 bases. The CDR3: CASSLATLAGGTKNIQYF. The CDR3 region has the DNA TGCGCCAGCAGCTTGGCCACGTTAGCGGGCGGTACCAAAAACATTCAGTACTTC.

This clone was observed a few times. The chain has TRBV6-4 and TRBJ2-2; 13 bases agree with TRBD2. The CDR3 covers 15 residues. The trim removed 4 bases at V and 4 bases at J, leaving 0 bases unmatched. Germline CDR1 and CDR2: MRHNA and SNTAGT. CDR3 bases: TGTGCCAGCAGTGGGACTAGCGGGAGCACCGGGGAGCTGTTTTTT. Amino acids: CASSGTSGSTGELFF.

This chain connects TRBV5-8 to TRBJ1-5; D may be TRBD1 (6 bases). Germline V gives CDR1 SGHTS, CDR2 YDEGEE. The length of the CDR3 is 15 residues. V dropped 4 bases and J dropped 3 bases, with 14 bases sitting between them. The CDR3 is CASSPPGALNQPQHF. DNA for the CDR3: TGTGCCAGCAGCCCCCCAGGGGCTCTCAATCAGCCCCAGCATTTT. The full variable domain, with the rest looked up from reference TRBV5-8 and TRBJ1-5, is EAGVTQSPTHLIKTRGQQATLRCSPISGHTSVYWYQQALGLGLQFLLWYDEGEERNRGNFPPRFSGRQFPNYSSELNVNALELEDSALYLCASSPPGALNQPQHFGDGTRLSIL.

The genes are TRBV25-1 and TRBJ2-3, with TRBD2 matching over 14 bases. From germline, CDR1 is MGHDK and CDR2 SYGVNS. The CDR3 extends over 15 amino acids. Germline trimming cut 8 bases from V and 6 bases from J; bases unmatched to any gene: 7. CDR3 sequence: CASQGLAGVKDTQYF. The CDR3 DNA sequence: TGTGCCAGCCAGGGACTAGCGGGAGTAAAGGATACGCAGTATTTT.